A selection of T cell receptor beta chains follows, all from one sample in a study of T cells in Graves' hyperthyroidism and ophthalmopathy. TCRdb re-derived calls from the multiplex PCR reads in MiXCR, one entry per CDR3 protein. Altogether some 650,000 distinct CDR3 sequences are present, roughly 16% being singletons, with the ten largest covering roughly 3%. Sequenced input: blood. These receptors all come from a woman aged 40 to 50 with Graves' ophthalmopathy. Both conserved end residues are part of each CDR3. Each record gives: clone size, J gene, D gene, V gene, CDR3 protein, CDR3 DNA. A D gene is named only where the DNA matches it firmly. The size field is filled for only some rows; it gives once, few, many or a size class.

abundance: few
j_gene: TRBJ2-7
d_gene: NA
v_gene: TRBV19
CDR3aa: CASSIGTDTYEQYF
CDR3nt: TGTGCCAGTAGTATCGGCACGGACACCTACGAGCAGTACTTC

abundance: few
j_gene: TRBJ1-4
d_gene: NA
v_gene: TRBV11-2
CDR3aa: CASSLFPATNEKLFF
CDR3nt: TGTGCCAGCAGCTTATTCCCGGCTACTAATGAAAAACTGTTTTTT

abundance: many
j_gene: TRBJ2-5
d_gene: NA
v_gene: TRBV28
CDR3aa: CASRGLETQYF
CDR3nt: TGTGCCAGCAGGGGGCTTGAGACCCAGTACTTC

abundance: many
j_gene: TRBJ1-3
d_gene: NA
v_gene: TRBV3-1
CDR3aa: CASSQENRNTIYF
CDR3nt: TGTGCCAGCAGCCAAGAAAATAGAAACACCATATATTTT

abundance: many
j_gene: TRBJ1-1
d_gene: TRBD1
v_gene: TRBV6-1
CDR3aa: CASSKQGAPEAFF
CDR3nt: TGTGCCAGCAGCAAACAGGGGGCCCCTGAAGCTTTCTTT

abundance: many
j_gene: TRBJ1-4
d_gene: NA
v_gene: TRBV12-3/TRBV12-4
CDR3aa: CASSPYTQGDEKLFF
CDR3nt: TGTGCCAGCAGCCCTTACACTCAAGGCGATGAAAAACTGTTTTTT

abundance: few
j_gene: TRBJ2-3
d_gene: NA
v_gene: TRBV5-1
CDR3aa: CASSFQLEGSDTQYF
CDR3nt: TGCGCCAGCAGCTTCCAACTCGAGGGGTCAGATACGCAGTATTTT

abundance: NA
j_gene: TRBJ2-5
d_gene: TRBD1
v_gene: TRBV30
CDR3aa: CAWSAGQGARETQYF
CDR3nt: TGTGCCTGGAGTGCGGGACAGGGGGCTAGGGAGACCCAGTACTTC

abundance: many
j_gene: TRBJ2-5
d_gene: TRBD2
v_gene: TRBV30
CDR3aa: CAWSPFSGRETQYF
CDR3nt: TGTGCCTGGAGCCCCTTTAGCGGGAGGGAGACCCAGTACTTC

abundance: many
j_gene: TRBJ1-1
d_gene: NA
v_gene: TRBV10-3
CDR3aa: CAISGTTGTEAFF
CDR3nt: TGTGCCATCAGTGGAACAACAGGGACTGAAGCTTTCTTT

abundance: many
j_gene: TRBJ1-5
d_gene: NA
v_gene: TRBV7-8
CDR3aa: CASSETPVDTYSNQPQHF
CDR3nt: TGTGCCAGCAGCGAAACCCCCGTGGACACTTATAGCAATCAGCCCCAGCATTTT

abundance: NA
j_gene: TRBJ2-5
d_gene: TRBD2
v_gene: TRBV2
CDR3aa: CASSGGLAGDEETQYF
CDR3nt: TGTGCCAGCAGTGGGGGACTAGCGGGGGATGAAGAGACCCAGTACTTC

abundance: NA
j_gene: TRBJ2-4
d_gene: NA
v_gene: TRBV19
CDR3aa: CASSWGFIQYF
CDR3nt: TGTGCCAGTAGTTGGGGGTTCATTCAGTACTTC

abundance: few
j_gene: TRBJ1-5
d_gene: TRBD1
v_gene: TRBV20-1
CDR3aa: CSAPGQGVLQHF
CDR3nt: TGCAGTGCTCCGGGACAGGGAGTTCTCCAGCATTTT

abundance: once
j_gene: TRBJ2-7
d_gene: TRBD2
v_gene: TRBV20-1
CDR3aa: CSARSSGGDYEQYF
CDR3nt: TGCAGTGCGAGAAGTAGCGGGGGGGACTACGAGCAGTACTTC

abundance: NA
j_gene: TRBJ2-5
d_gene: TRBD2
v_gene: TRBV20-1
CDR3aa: CSVYGGAQETQYF
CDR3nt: TGCAGTGTCTACGGGGGGGCCCAAGAGACCCAGTACTTC

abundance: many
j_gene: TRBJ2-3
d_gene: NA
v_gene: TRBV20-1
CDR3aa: CSARELRASTDTQYF
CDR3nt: TGCAGTGCTAGAGAACTCCGGGCAAGCACAGATACGCAGTATTTT

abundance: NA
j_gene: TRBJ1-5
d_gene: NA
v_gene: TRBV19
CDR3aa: CASSIEAWSNQPQHF
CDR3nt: TGTGCCAGTAGTATAGAAGCGTGGAGCAATCAGCCCCAGCATTTT

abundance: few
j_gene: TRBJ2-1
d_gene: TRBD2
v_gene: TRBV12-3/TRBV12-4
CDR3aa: CASSFSGHTYNEQFF
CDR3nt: TGTGCCAGCAGCTTTAGCGGGCATACCTACAATGAGCAGTTCTTC

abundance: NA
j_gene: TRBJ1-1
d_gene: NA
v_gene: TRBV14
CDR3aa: CASSPGKQTEAFF
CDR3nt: TGTGCCAGCAGCCCAGGAAAGCAGACTGAAGCTTTCTTT

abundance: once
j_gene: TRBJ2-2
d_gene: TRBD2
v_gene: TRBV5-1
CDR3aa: CASRQRDQPEVDGAGELFF
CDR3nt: TGCGCCAGCAGACAGCGGGACCAACCCGAGGTCGATGGGGCCGGGGAGCTGTTTTTT

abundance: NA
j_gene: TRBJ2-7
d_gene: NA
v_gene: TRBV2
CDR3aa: CASSVQGNLNEQYF
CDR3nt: TGTGCCAGCAGTGTACAGGGAAATTTGAACGAGCAGTACTTC

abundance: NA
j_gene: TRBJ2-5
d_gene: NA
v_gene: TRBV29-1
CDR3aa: CSVLRGEETQYF
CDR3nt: TGCAGCGTCCTCAGGGGCGAAGAGACCCAGTACTTC

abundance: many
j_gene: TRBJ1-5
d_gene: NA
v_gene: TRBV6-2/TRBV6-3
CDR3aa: CASSYSAGYQPQHF
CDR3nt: TGTGCCAGCAGTTACTCGGCGGGTTACCAGCCCCAGCATTTT

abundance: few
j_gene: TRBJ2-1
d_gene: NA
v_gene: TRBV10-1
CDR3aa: CASSGKTPEQFF
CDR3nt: TGCGCCAGCAGTGGTAAAACTCCCGAGCAGTTCTTC

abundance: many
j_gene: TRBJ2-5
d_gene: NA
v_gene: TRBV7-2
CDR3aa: CASSARDFGATQYF
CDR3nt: TGTGCCAGCAGCGCTAGGGACTTCGGGGCGACCCAGTACTTC